The 17 T cell receptor beta chains below were found in one sample sequenced in a study of control samples from healthy donors and cancer patients. Clones were sequenced by immunoSEQ multiplex PCR, and TCRdb holds only the in-frame ones, with some missing. The repertoire table contains under 200,000 clones. The specimen sequenced was blood. The source is a woman aged 25 to 39 in good health.

The V and J genes are TRBV27 and TRBJ1-4, with D unresolved. Between the trimmed V and J ends, which lost 7 bases and 6 bases, there was a span of 12 bases. There are 13 residues in the CDR3. Germline V gene lookup returns CDR1 MNHEY and CDR2 SMNVEV (reference sequence). The CDR3 is CASKSGYYEKLFF. The CDR3 nucleotides are TGTGCCAGCAAATCTGGGTACTATGAAAAACTGTTTTTT.

This sequence joins TRBV9 and TRBJ1-5; possible D gene TRBD1, 5 bases. This CDR3 has 15 residues. The ends were cut back, 4 bases at V and 0 bases at J, with 11 bases in the middle. CDR1 and CDR2 from the germline V gene are SGDLS and YYNGEE. CDR3 nucleotide sequence: TGTGCCAGCAGCCTCACAGGAGATAGCAATCAGCCCCAGCATTTT. It codes for CASSLTGDSNQPQHF.

The J gene is TRBJ1-6, the V gene TRBV5-1; D perhaps matches TRBD1 (5 bases). The V gene's germline CDR1 is SGHRS and CDR2 YFSETQ. The CDR3 contains 13 residues. Trimming removed 5 bases from V and 8 bases from J, with 11 bases in between. The CDR3 DNA sequence: TGCGCCAGCAGTCAGGGACGTGATTCACCCCTCCACTTT. Its translation: CASSQGRDSPLHF.

The rearrangement links TRBV6-5 to TRBJ1-1; no clear D. Trimming took off 1 base at V and 8 bases at J, with 5 bases between the two ends. The V gene's germline CDR1 is MNHEY and CDR2 SVGAGI. This CDR3 is built from 11 residues. In nucleotides, the CDR3 is TGTGCCAGCAGTTACTTACTCGAAGCTTTCTTT. Protein: CASSYLLEAFF.

The chain carries TRBV10-2 and TRBJ1-1; D remains unclear. The CDR3 totals 11 residues. Germline CDR1 WSHSY, CDR2 SAAADI. The V end was cut by 6 bases, the J end by 1 base, with 3 bases between. CDR3 in amino acids: CASRGNTEAFF. Written as DNA, the CDR3 is TGCGCCAGCAGGGGGAACACTGAAGCTTTCTTT.

The V and J genes are TRBV15 and TRBJ1-1; D is uncertain. The CDR3 length is 13 residues. V was shortened by 7 bases and J by 4 bases, with 13 bases between the two germline ends. Germline V lookup: CDR1 LNHNV, CDR2 YYDKDF (reference sequence). This CDR3 reads CATTGGGGTEAFF. The DNA of the CDR3 is TGTGCCACCACTGGAGGTGGTGGCACTGAAGCTTTCTTT.

The chain links TRBV4-3 to TRBJ1-2, with TRBD1 identical over 8 bases. Germline CDR1 is LGHNA and CDR2 is YSLEER. The CDR3 has 15 residues. V dropped 1 base and J dropped 4; count of bases not matched to a gene: 5. This chain's CDR3 is CASSQVAGGSYGYTF. The CDR3 nucleotides are TGCGCCAGCAGCCAAGTGGCAGGGGGCAGCTATGGCTACACCTTC.

The V gene is TRBV7-9, the J gene TRBJ1-4; a weak D match, TRBD1 (6 bases). The germline V gene has CDR1 SEHNR and CDR2 FQNEAQ (reference sequence). The V end was cut by 0 bases, the J end by 8 bases, with 13 bases between. The CDR3 sequence is 15 residues long. The CDR3 nucleotides read TGTGCCAGCAGCTTAGCGGCGAGTCAGGGGGAAAAACTGTTTTTT. It codes for CASSLAASQGEKLFF.

With regard to this clone: Additional DNA sequences in this sample encode the identical CDR3. V and J are TRBV7-2 and TRBJ1-5; D remains unclear. CDR1 is SGHTA and CDR2 is FQGNSA in the germline V gene. The CDR3 totals 15 residues. V lost 1 base and J 0 bases, leaving 7 bases between the germline ends. The CDR3 here is CASSLVGASNQPQHF. The CDR3 region has the DNA TGTGCCAGCAGCTTAGTCGGCGCTAGCAATCAGCCCCAGCATTTT.

This chain uses TRBV11-1 with TRBJ2-6, with no clear D. This CDR3 is 16 amino acids long. Between the trimmed V and J ends, which lost 0 bases and 4 bases, there was a span of 10 bases. Germline CDR1 SGHAT, CDR2 FQDESV (reference sequence). The DNA of the CDR3 is TGTGCCAGCAGCTTAGCGCGGCAGTACGGGGCCAACGTCCTGACTTTC. It encodes CASSLARQYGANVLTF.

This chain joins TRBV5-5 and TRBJ1-6; 8 positions match TRBD1. V was pared by 6 bases and J by 10 bases, with 18 bases of the junction left unmatched. The CDR3 is 17 residues long. Germline assignment: CDR1 SGHKS and CDR2 YYEKEE (reference sequence). CDR3 loop: CASNPRGDPGGFSPLHF. CDR3 nucleotide sequence: TGTGCCAGCAACCCCCGCGGCGATCCAGGGGGCTTCTCACCCCTCCACTTT. The whole variable domain, remainder taken from reference TRBV5-5 and TRBJ1-6, is DAGVTQSPTHLIKTRGQQVTLRCSPISGHKSVSWYQQVLGQGPQFIFQYYEKEERGRGNFPDRFSARQFPNYSSELNVNALLLGDSALYLCASNPRGDPGGFSPLHFGNGTRLTVT.

Written as DNA, the CDR3 is TGTGCCAGCAGCAAAGGGAGGGGGGGCAATCAGCCCCAGCATTTT. Translated: CASSKGRGGNQPQHF. The chain uses TRBV9 and TRBJ1-5, with D maybe TRBD1 (6 bases). The CDR3 spans 15 residues. CDR1 is SGDLS, CDR2 YYNGEE, per germline. Trimming removed 4 bases from V and 2 bases from J, with 13 bases in between.

This chain uses TRBV20-1 with TRBJ1-4; D not resolved. Trimming left V 3 bases short and J 7 bases short, with 12 bases between. This CDR3 is built from 13 residues. Germline values: CDR1 DFQATT, CDR2 SNEGSKA (reference sequence). CDR3 sequence (DNA): TGCAGTGCTAGTACCCGCCGGTCTGAAAAACTGTTTTTT. Protein sequence: CSASTRRSEKLFF.

This sequence joins TRBV7-2 and TRBJ1-3, with TRBD1 matching over 10 bases. The CDR3 covers 15 residues. Germline V gene lookup returns CDR1 SGHTA and CDR2 FQGNSA. V trimming: 5 bases; J trimming: 4 bases; junction bases outside the gene matches: 5. The CDR3 protein is CASSTRTGGGNTIYF. Here the CDR3 DNA reads TGTGCCAGCAGCACGCGGACAGGGGGGGGAAACACCATATATTTT.

V gene TRBV24-1 combines with J gene TRBJ2-1; D gene unclear. The V end lost 3 bases, the J end lost 0 bases, and 8 bases lay between the germline ends. The CDR3 is 15 residues long. Germline assignment: CDR1 KGHDR and CDR2 SFDVKD. Here the CDR3 reads CATSDKPSSYNEQFF. For the CDR3, the DNA is TGTGCCACCAGTGATAAACCTAGCTCCTACAATGAGCAGTTCTTC.

The chain carries TRBV7-3 and TRBJ1-2; 9 nucleotides match TRBD1. The ends lost 4 bases at V and 8 bases at J; junction bases unmatched: 11. CDR1 and CDR2 from the germline V gene are SGHTA and FQGTGA. The CDR3 runs 15 residues. CDR3 loop: CASSSLQGAVLGYTF. Here the CDR3 DNA reads TGTGCCAGCAGCTCTTTACAGGGGGCTGTTTTGGGCTACACCTTC.

In DNA, the CDR3 is TGTGCCAGCAGCCCCGAACAGGGACGGGGAGCTTTCTTT. This codes for CASSPEQGRGAFF. The chain joins TRBV2 to TRBJ1-1; D is possibly TRBD1 (6 bases). In germline, CDR1 is SNHLY, CDR2 FYNNEI. This CDR3 is 13 amino acids long. Deletions cut 6 bases from V and 10 bases from J, with 18 bases between.